This T cell receptor (beta chain) originates from a study of shared T cell receptors in the human thymus. The data were produced by immunoSEQ multiplex PCR, yet TCRdb's version contains in-frame clones alone and is incomplete. Among about 380,000 clones listed, about 95% were seen once. Source material: thymocytes. The TCR was taken from a human donor.

CDR3 coding DNA: TGCGCCAGCAGCCCCGGTGGTGGATATGGCTACACCTTC. Amino acid sequence: CASSPGGGYGYTF. This chain connects TRBV5-1 to TRBJ1-2; no reliable D call. V shed 4 bases and J shed 5 bases, with 12 bases lying between them. The CDR3 is 13 residues long. Germline V gene data show CDR1 as SGHRS and CDR2 as YFSETQ.